The 29 T cell receptor beta chains listed next were all sequenced from one sample in a study of T cell responses to AZD1222 COVID-19 vaccine. Data came from immunoSEQ multiplex PCR; TCRdb stores just in-frame clones and leaves some out. The table has 110,000 or so clones, roughly 91% seen once; the top ten hold 3.5% to 4%. The source was peripheral blood, collected 28 days after the second AZD1222 dose. The receptors shown here come from an adult who received the AZD1222 COVID-19 vaccine.

This chain connects TRBV18 to TRBJ2-2; D is undetermined. V dropped 6 bases and J dropped 2 bases, with 10 bases sitting between them. The CDR3 is 14 residues long. Germline V gene lookup returns CDR1 KGHSH and CDR2 LQKENI. Written as DNA, the CDR3 is TGTGCCAGCTCGCCTCTTGGTAACACCGGGGAGCTGTTTTTT. Amino acids: CASSPLGNTGELFF.

This sequence joins TRBV20-1 and TRBJ2-1, with D possibly being TRBD1 (6 bases). Looked up from germline, CDR1 is DFQATT and CDR2 is SNEGSKA (reference sequence). Trimming cost V 4 bases and J 8 bases, with 9 bases left between them. This CDR3 contains 11 residues. CDR3 region: CSATRGDEQFF. The CDR3, as DNA: TGCAGTGCTACCAGGGGTGATGAGCAGTTCTTC.

The rearrangement joins TRBV28 to TRBJ1-2; 7 positions agree with TRBD1. Germline V lookup: CDR1 MDHEN, CDR2 SYDVKM. The CDR3 extends over 15 amino acids. V lost 8 bases and J lost 3; bases outside the gene matches: 12. CDR3 bases: TGTGCCAGCTACTATCGGAGGGGGCGGGACTATGGCTACACCTTC. Translating it yields CASYYRRGRDYGYTF.

The chain links TRBV15 to TRBJ2-2, with 10 positions matching TRBD2. V gave up 1 base and J gave up 1 base; unmatched junction bases: 0. The germline V gene has CDR1 LNHNV and CDR2 YYDKDF (reference sequence). The CDR3 spans 16 residues. In DNA, the CDR3 is TGTGCCACCAGCAGAGGGACTAGCGGGAACACCGGGGAGCTGTTTTTT. It translates to CATSRGTSGNTGELFF. Full variable domain (missing parts from reference TRBV15 and TRBJ2-2): DAMVIQNPRYQVTQFGKPVTLSCSQTLNHNVMYWYQQKSSQAPKLLFHYYDKDFNNEADTPDNFQSRRPNTSFCFLDIRSPGLGDTAMYLCATSRGTSGNTGELFFGEGSRLTVL.

This clone showed up just once. CDR3 coding DNA: TGTGCCAGCAGTTACTCGATGCCTGGGGCCAACGTCCTGACTTTC. Translating gives CASSYSMPGANVLTF. The chain links TRBV6-5 to TRBJ2-6; no reliable D call. CDR1 and CDR2 (germline): MNHEY, SVGAGI. The CDR3 extends over 15 amino acids. The V gene lost 0 bases and the J gene lost 2 bases, with 5 bases spanning the gap.

The chain uses TRBV7-9 and TRBJ2-1, with 9 bases matching TRBD1. The CDR3 totals 13 residues. The trim removed 6 bases at V and 8 bases at J, leaving 5 bases unmatched. Germline V gives CDR1 SEHNR, CDR2 FQNEAQ (reference sequence). The CDR3 loop is CASRDTGGDEQFF. CDR3 nucleotide sequence: TGTGCCAGCAGGGATACAGGGGGCGATGAGCAGTTCTTC. Full variable domain (remainder filled in from reference TRBV7-9 and TRBJ2-1): DTGVSQNPRHKITKRGQNVTFRCDPISEHNRLYWYRQTLGQGPEFLTYFQNEAQLEKSRLLSDRFSAERPKGSFSTLEIQRTEQGDSAMYLCASRDTGGDEQFFGPGTRLTVL.

CDR3 sequence (DNA): TGTGCCATCAGTTGGACTAGCGGGGCGAACACCGGGGAGCTGTTTTTT. Translating gives CAISWTSGANTGELFF. The J gene is TRBJ2-2, the V gene TRBV10-3, with 12 bases identical to TRBD2. The CDR3 contains 16 residues. Per germline, CDR1 ENHRY and CDR2 SYGVKD. V gave up 5 bases and J gave up 0 bases; unmatched junction bases: 1.

V and J are TRBV28 and TRBJ2-7, with D uncertain. Between the trimmed V and J ends, which lost 2 bases and 3 bases, there was a span of 8 bases. This CDR3 spans 13 amino acids. CDR1 is MDHEN and CDR2 is SYDVKM in the germline V gene. The CDR3 coding sequence is TGTGCCAGCAGTTTAGGCATGAGCTACGAGCAGTACTTC. It encodes CASSLGMSYEQYF. Using reference TRBV28 and TRBJ2-7 for the parts outside the CDR3, the full variable domain is DVKVTQSSRYLVKRTGEKVFLECVQDMDHENMFWYRQDPGLGLRLIYFSYDVKMKEKGDIPEGYSVSREKKERFSLILESASTNQTSMYLCASSLGMSYEQYFGPGTRLTVT.

This chain connects TRBV11-2 to TRBJ1-5; weak D call: TRBD1 (6 bases). The CDR3 loop spans 15 amino acids. Germline values: CDR1 SGHAT, CDR2 FQNNGV. Trimming took off 2 bases at V and 2 bases at J, with 10 bases between the two ends. The CDR3 here is CASSLWGARNQPQHF. CDR3 in DNA: TGTGCCAGCAGCTTATGGGGGGCGCGCAATCAGCCCCAGCATTTT.

The chain links TRBV19 to TRBJ2-1; 8 bases line up with TRBD2. Germline values: CDR1 LNHDA, CDR2 SQIVND (reference sequence). This CDR3 has 15 amino acids. V lost 6 bases to trimming and J lost 5 bases; unmatched junction nucleotides: 9. The CDR3, as DNA: TGTGCCAGTAGCGGGAGGGAGGGCGGCGACAATGAGCAGTTCTTC. It specifies CASSGREGGDNEQFF.

The chain joins TRBV6-4 to TRBJ1-2; D is perhaps TRBD1 (5 bases). This CDR3 has 15 residues. Germline CDR1 and CDR2: MRHNA and SNTAGT. Trimming took off 6 bases at V and 6 bases at J, with 20 bases between the two ends. CDR3 DNA sequence: TGTGCCAGCAGGGACGGTCGGGGGTTGAAGAATGGCTACACCTTC. Translated: CASRDGRGLKNGYTF.

The CDR3 region has the DNA TGTGCCAGCAGTTACTCGATTCAGTACTATGGCTACACCTTC. Its translation: CASSYSIQYYGYTF. The genes are TRBV6-2 or TRBV6-3 and TRBJ1-2, with D uncertain. The CDR3 is made up of 14 amino acids. V was clipped by 0 bases and J by 3 bases, with 8 bases between them. Germline lookup yields CDR1 MNHEY and CDR2 SVGEGT.

The V and J genes are TRBV28 and TRBJ1-1; tentative D call: TRBD1 (5 bases). The CDR3 extends over 16 amino acids. The germline V gene has CDR1 MDHEN and CDR2 SYDVKM. V was cut by 0 bases and J by 0 bases, with 11 bases left in between. In nucleotides, the CDR3 is TGTGCCAGCAGTTTATGGGGGGAGGACCTGAACACTGAAGCTTTCTTT. Protein sequence: CASSLWGEDLNTEAFF.

The chain has TRBV20-1 and TRBJ1-1; no clear D. The V gene lost 3 bases and the J gene lost 1 base, with 6 bases spanning the gap. CDR1 is DFQATT, CDR2 SNEGSKA, per germline (reference sequence). This CDR3 is 12 amino acids long. The DNA for the CDR3 is TGCAGTGCTAGTCTGGGGAACACTGAAGCTTTCTTT. Translation gives CSASLGNTEAFF.

The CDR3 is CASSFETEAFF. DNA of the CDR3: TGTGCCAGCAGTTTTGAAACTGAAGCTTTCTTT. The chain employs TRBV12-3 or TRBV12-4 and TRBJ1-1; D unresolved. The CDR3 consists of 11 residues. V was trimmed by 3 bases and J by 5 bases, leaving 4 bases between them.

The V call is TRBV6-5, the J call TRBJ2-7; D gene ambiguous. CDR3 size: 13 residues. Trimming took 6 bases from V and 5 from J, leaving 14 bases between them. In germline, CDR1 is MNHEY, CDR2 SVGAGI. Here the CDR3 reads CASRPSTINEQYF. CDR3 bases: TGTGCCAGCAGGCCCTCTACTATTAACGAGCAGTACTTC.

The V call is TRBV5-6, the J call TRBJ2-3; 8 nucleotides agree with TRBD2. The J segment lost 0 bases and the V segment lost 1 base, leaving 1 base of the junction unmatched. From germline, CDR1 is SGHDT and CDR2 YYEEEE. This CDR3 comprises 15 residues. CDR3 protein: CASSLLAGSTDTQYF. CDR3 nucleotides: TGTGCCAGCAGCTTGCTAGCGGGCAGCACAGATACGCAGTATTTT.

The chain uses TRBV13 and TRBJ2-1; 14 nucleotides align to TRBD2. Germline loops: CDR1 PRHDT, CDR2 FYEKMQ (reference sequence). J gave up 3 bases and V 3 bases, and 4 bases lay outside the gene matches. The CDR3 runs 17 residues. CDR3 sequence: CASSFGLAGGLYNEQFF. DNA of the CDR3: TGTGCCAGCAGCTTCGGACTAGCGGGGGGCCTCTACAATGAGCAGTTCTTC.

The V and J genes are TRBV28 and TRBJ2-7, with D possibly being TRBD2 (5 bases). CDR3 length: 14 residues. Per the germline V gene, CDR1 is MDHEN and CDR2 is SYDVKM. The V end was cut by 7 bases, the J end by 0 bases, with 13 bases between. In DNA, the CDR3 is TGTGCCAGCAAAAGCGGCGGTAGCTCCTACGAGCAGTACTTC. Protein sequence: CASKSGGSSYEQYF.

The V gene is TRBV27, the J gene TRBJ1-1, with D possibly TRBD1 on 5 matching bases. Trimming left V 5 bases short and J 1 base short, with 11 bases between. Germline values: CDR1 MNHEY, CDR2 SMNVEV (reference sequence). The CDR3 runs to 14 residues. The CDR3 DNA is TGTGCCAGCAGTCTCAGACAGAAGAACACTGAAGCTTTCTTT. It encodes CASSLRQKNTEAFF.

The chain joins TRBV2 to TRBJ2-1, with TRBD2 matching over 7 bases. V lost 5 bases to trimming and J lost 6 bases; unmatched junction nucleotides: 10. Per germline, CDR1 SNHLY and CDR2 FYNNEI. The CDR3 has 15 amino acids. The chain's CDR3 is CASSWYPRTSNEQFF. For the CDR3, the DNA is TGTGCCAGCAGTTGGTATCCGAGGACTAGCAATGAGCAGTTCTTC.

The CDR3 loop reads CASGPAGGRGGELFF. The CDR3 DNA follows: TGTGCCAGCGGACCAGCGGGGGGACGCGGCGGGGAGCTGTTTTTT. V usage is TRBV4-2 and J usage is TRBJ2-2, with 9 bases lining up with TRBD2. CDR1 and CDR2 from the germline V gene are LGHNA and YNFKEQ. J lost 7 bases, V lost 8 bases, and 11 bases had no gene match. CDR3 size: 15 residues.

The J gene is TRBJ2-2, the V gene TRBV28, with D hard to call. CDR1 and CDR2 (germline): MDHEN, SYDVKM. CDR3 length equals 14 residues. The V and J ends lost 4 bases and 2 bases respectively, with 8 bases between them. The DNA of the CDR3 is TGTGCCAGCAGTTGGTGGAGAAACACCGGGGAGCTGTTTTTT. Translation gives CASSWWRNTGELFF.

This clone was observed a few times. The rearrangement links TRBV6-2 or TRBV6-3 to TRBJ1-5; weak D call: TRBD1 (6 bases). Trimming removed 0 bases from V and 3 bases from J, with 15 bases in between. CDR1 and CDR2 (germline): MNHEY, SVGEGT. CDR3 length equals 17 residues. The CDR3 loop reads CASSYSAGDFPNQPQHF. Written as DNA, the CDR3 is TGTGCCAGCAGTTACTCGGCAGGGGACTTTCCCAATCAGCCCCAGCATTTT.

The CDR3 region is CASSIVVGDRGSYGYTF. CDR3 DNA sequence: TGTGCCAGTAGTATAGTAGTTGGGGACAGGGGGTCCTATGGCTACACCTTC. The V and J genes are TRBV19 and TRBJ1-2, with 11 bases matching TRBD1. The CDR3 contains 17 residues. V lost 1 base and J lost 4; bases outside the gene matches: 8. In germline, CDR1 is LNHDA, CDR2 SQIVND (reference sequence).

This chain's CDR3 is CATSRVGFDSFNEKLFF. The CDR3 DNA reads TGTGCCACCAGCAGAGTTGGGTTTGACAGCTTCAATGAAAAACTGTTTTTT. This sequence joins TRBV15 and TRBJ1-4, with D possibly being TRBD1 (5 bases). Trimming took off 1 base at V and 5 bases at J, with 17 bases between the two ends. Germline CDR1 LNHNV, CDR2 YYDKDF (reference sequence). CDR3 size: 17 residues.

This chain links TRBV28 with TRBJ2-7; 7 nucleotides agree with TRBD1. CDR1 is MDHEN and CDR2 is SYDVKM in the germline V gene. The V segment lost 2 bases and the J segment 1 base; nucleotides outside the gene matches: 23. The CDR3 runs to 21 residues. CDR3 nucleotide sequence: TGTGCCAGCAGTTTACGGCAGGGGGATTGGTTTGAGAGCGTACCTTCCTACGAGCAGTACTTC. Translating gives CASSLRQGDWFESVPSYEQYF.

This clone was found once. The gene calls are TRBV28 and TRBJ2-1; D remains ambiguous. Between the trimmed V and J ends, which lost 3 bases and 0 bases, there was a span of 9 bases. CDR1 is MDHEN, CDR2 SYDVKM, per germline. This CDR3 comprises 15 residues. CDR3 sequence (DNA): TGTGCCAGCAGTTTGCCCTACCACTCCTACAATGAGCAGTTCTTC. It codes for CASSLPYHSYNEQFF.

The gene calls are TRBV19 and TRBJ2-7, with a tentative D call TRBD1 (6 bases). The CDR3 covers 15 residues. Trimming pared 5 bases from V and 2 bases from J, leaving 16 bases between. Per the germline V gene, CDR1 is LNHDA and CDR2 is SQIVND (reference sequence). CDR3 bases: TGTGCCAGTAGTTACAGGGTCCGACGTGCCTACGAGCAGTACTTC. As protein: CASSYRVRRAYEQYF.